This entry features one T cell receptor (beta chain) sequence. Trimming at V came to 2 bases and at J to 4 bases, leaving 4 bases not matched to a gene. The germline V gene has CDR1 MNHEY and CDR2 SVGEGT. This CDR3 has 14 residues. Assay: immunoSEQ multiplex PCR; the TCRdb copy retains only in-frame clones and omits some. The top ten clones hold about 8.1% of a sample with 95,000 to 110,000 clones, about 90% of them seen once. This sample was taken from a study of T cell responses to AZD1222 COVID-19 vaccine. The source material was peripheral blood, sampled 28 days after the second AZD1222 dose. The source is an adult who received the AZD1222 COVID-19 vaccine. The chain joins TRBV6-2 or TRBV6-3 to TRBJ2-7; 8 positions match TRBD2. The CDR3 here is CASSYQRELYEQYF. DNA of the CDR3: TGTGCCAGCAGTTACCAGCGGGAGTTATACGAGCAGTACTTC.